This T cell receptor beta chain originates from a study of T cell responses to AZD1222 COVID-19 vaccine. The study's findings and limits: Reportedly, nearly half the spike-specific TCRs target unmutated variant regions. Once two AZD1222 doses were given, Spike-specific TCR breadth and depth went up.

The table came from immunoSEQ multiplex PCR; TCRdb's copy has only in-frame clones and leaves some out. The sample contains 150,000 or so clones, more than 70% of which appear only once. Comments on this clone: The antigen is undetermined.

Trimming stripped 2 bases from V and 2 bases from J, with 6 bases between. Per germline, CDR1 GTSNPN and CDR2 SVGIG (reference sequence). This CDR3 is built from 13 residues. The V gene is TRBV30, the J gene TRBJ1-4; D is unclear. The material was peripheral blood, obtained on day 0 of AZD1222 vaccination. The sequence came from an adult in good health. CDR3 in amino acids: CAWSSGTNEKLFF. CDR3 DNA: TGTGCCTGGAGTTCGGGTACTAATGAAAAACTGTTTTTT. The entire variable domain, with the rest obtained from reference TRBV30 and TRBJ1-4, is as follows: SQTIHQWPATLVQPVGSPLSLECTVEGTSNPNLYWYRQAAGRGLQLLFYSVGIGQISSEVPQNLSASRPQDRQFILSSKKLLLSDSGFYLCAWSSGTNEKLFFGSGTQLSVL.